Presented here are 26 T cell receptor beta chains from one specimen sequenced in a study of human T cells and chemical hapten exposure. Time point here: pre-sensitization, week 0. Indicated treatment: therapeutic diphenylcyclopropenone sensitization with weekly scalp DPC. MiXCR, applied by TCRdb to the RACE reads, yields one record per CDR3 protein. The table lists some 300,000 distinct CDR3 sequences, 4.5% to 5.5% of them singletons. This material consisted of whole blood, taken in connection with sensitization to the hapten diphenylcyclopropenone (DPC). These TCRs come from a young woman with alopecia areata. Some clones in this sample may be carry-over from other donors' samples.

The chain employs TRBV12-3 or TRBV12-4 and TRBJ2-5; a possible D gene is TRBD2 (5 bases). V shed 0 bases and J shed 3 bases, with 11 bases lying between them. The CDR3 totals 15 residues. CDR3 in amino acids: CASSLAFGNKETQYF. The CDR3 coding sequence is TGTGCCAGCAGTTTAGCTTTCGGGAACAAAGAGACCCAGTACTTC.

The rearrangement links TRBV7-2 to TRBJ2-7; possibly TRBD1 or TRBD2 for D (5 bases each). There are 16 residues in the CDR3. Germline CDR1 is SGHTA and CDR2 is FQGNSA. Trimming stripped 1 base from V and 4 bases from J, with 17 bases between. CDR3 sequence reads: CASSLGGRVGTYEQYF. CDR3 sequence (DNA): TGTGCCAGCAGCTTAGGGGGGAGAGTTGGGACGTACGAGCAGTACTTC.

This clonotype was seen many times. The CDR3: CSANRPGTSSNNEQFF. The CDR3 region has the DNA TGCAGTGCTAACCGTCCCGGGACTAGCTCAAACAATGAGCAGTTCTTC. The chain has TRBV20-1 and TRBJ2-1; TRBD2 matches 9 bases. The CDR3 has 16 residues. V lost 4 bases to trimming and J lost 5 bases; unmatched junction nucleotides: 12. CDR1 and CDR2 (germline): DFQATT, SNEGSKA (reference sequence).

This clonotype was seen more than once but under ten times. The chain is built from TRBV27 and TRBJ2-1; TRBD2 matches at 7 bases. The germline gives CDR1 MNHEY, CDR2 SMNVEV (reference sequence). The V gene end was trimmed by 4 bases and the J gene end by 7 bases; junction bases not matched to a gene: 7. This CDR3 has 14 residues. CDR3 sequence (DNA): TGTGCCAGCAGTTATGGGAGGGGAGGAAATGAGCAGTTCTTC. This codes for CASSYGRGGNEQFF.

The chain carries TRBV6-5 and TRBJ2-5; D gene ambiguous. The CDR3 length is 13 residues. Trimming took 5 bases from V and 1 from J, leaving 8 bases between them. The germline V gene encodes CDR1 MNHEY and CDR2 SVGAGI. CDR3 bases: TGTGCCAGCAGTCCTGTGCTCCAAGAGACCCAGTACTTC. Translating it yields CASSPVLQETQYF.

This chain links TRBV2 with TRBJ2-7; D perhaps matches TRBD1 (6 bases). The CDR3 consists of 12 residues. Germline V gene data show CDR1 as SNHLY and CDR2 as FYNNEI. Trimming removed 8 bases at V and 2 bases at J, with 10 bases between. CDR3 sequence: CASRQGPYEQYF. As DNA, the CDR3 is TGTGCCAGCCGTCAGGGGCCCTACGAGCAGTACTTC.

On this clonotype itself: This sequence may be a read error, since a much larger clone differs from it by one base. The chain combines TRBV7-9 with TRBJ2-3, with D hard to call. V was shortened by 2 bases and J by 0 bases, with 12 bases between the two germline ends. This CDR3 region has 16 residues. The germline gives CDR1 SEHNR, CDR2 FQNEAQ (reference sequence). The CDR3 DNA reads TGTGCCAGCAGCTTAACTTTGTATGGAAGCACAGATACGCAGTATTTT. This gives the protein CASSLTLYGSTDTQYF.

This clonotype showed up many times. CDR3 coding DNA: TGTGCCAGCAGCCCTAGCGGGGGGGCCAGAAATGAGCAGTTCTTC. This codes for CASSPSGGARNEQFF. The gene calls are TRBV6-5 and TRBJ2-1; 12 nucleotides match TRBD2. Germline CDR1 reads MNHEY; CDR2 reads SVGAGI. CDR3 length: 15 residues. V lost 6 bases to trimming and J lost 7 bases; unmatched junction nucleotides: 7.

This clonotype came up many times. CDR3 protein: CASSLGGVLAKNIQYF. CDR3 in DNA: TGTGCCAGCAGTTTGGGGGGAGTCCTAGCCAAAAACATTCAGTACTTC. This rearrangement joins TRBV28 to TRBJ2-4, with D tentatively TRBD2 (6 bases). Germline V gives CDR1 MDHEN, CDR2 SYDVKM. V shed 3 bases and J shed 0 bases, with 12 bases lying between them. The CDR3 is 16 amino acids.

This clonotype appeared a few times. V gene TRBV7-2 combines with J gene TRBJ1-1; TRBD1 is a possible D gene (5 bases). The CDR3 consists of 15 residues. The V and J ends lost 5 bases and 0 bases respectively, with 13 bases between them. Germline CDR1 reads SGHTA; CDR2 reads FQGNSA. CDR3 nucleotide sequence: TGTGCCAGCAGCGGGGTAGGGACCATGAACACTGAAGCTTTCTTT. Protein: CASSGVGTMNTEAFF.

This clonotype was seen at least ten times. The chain employs TRBV29-1 and TRBJ2-6; 9 bases fit TRBD1. Germline V gene sequence: CDR1 SQVTM, CDR2 ANQGSEA. V dropped 6 bases and J dropped 2; count of bases not matched to a gene: 5. There are 15 residues in the CDR3. In DNA, the CDR3 is TGCAGCGTGGGACAGGGAAGTGCTGGGGCCAACGTCCTGACTTTC. Translation gives CSVGQGSAGANVLTF.

This clonotype was recorded at least ten times. The chain couples TRBV12-3 or TRBV12-4 to TRBJ2-7, with TRBD1 as a possible D gene (6 bases). The CDR3 consists of 14 residues. V lost 3 bases, J lost 6 bases, and 15 bases lay in between. CDR3 nucleotides: TGTGCCAGCAGTTTCCAGGGGCCCAGAACCGAGCAGTACTTC. Amino acid sequence: CASSFQGPRTEQYF.

The chain carries TRBV6-6 and TRBJ2-7; D is possibly TRBD1 or TRBD2 (5 bases each). The germline V gene has CDR1 MNHNY and CDR2 SVGAGI (reference sequence). Trimming removed 6 bases at V and 2 bases at J, with 17 bases between. The CDR3 spans 15 residues. The CDR3 spells CASRGGWDGTYEQYF. CDR3 nucleotide sequence: TGTGCCAGCAGAGGAGGATGGGACGGGACCTACGAGCAGTACTTC.

This clonotype occurred a few times. This chain links TRBV9 with TRBJ1-5; the D is unclear. Germline CDR1 SGDLS, CDR2 YYNGEE. The CDR3 has 14 amino acids. V lost 0 bases and J lost 5, with 9 bases in between. The CDR3 here is CASSVGRGDQPQHF. The CDR3 nucleotides read TGTGCCAGCAGCGTAGGCCGCGGGGATCAGCCCCAGCATTTT.

This clonotype was detected ten times or more. The V gene is TRBV29-1, the J gene TRBJ2-6; D gene uncertain. Germline lookup yields CDR1 SQVTM and CDR2 ANQGSEA. The CDR3 covers 13 residues. Trimming cost V 4 bases and J 5 bases, with 9 bases left between them. The CDR3 DNA sequence: TGCAGCGTTGCGGGTACGAGGGCCAACGTCCTGACTTTC. This translates into CSVAGTRANVLTF.

In its sample, this clonotype was seen many times. V and J are TRBV5-4 and TRBJ2-7; D gene ambiguous. The CDR3 sequence is 14 residues long. Trimming pared 0 bases from V and 0 bases from J, leaving 7 bases between. Germline V gene lookup returns CDR1 SGHNT and CDR2 YYREEE (reference sequence). For the CDR3, the DNA is TGTGCCAGCAGCTTGGGCCTGGCCTCCTACGAGCAGTACTTC. Amino acids: CASSLGLASYEQYF.

This clonotype was counted ten times or more. This sequence joins TRBV27 and TRBJ2-3; no reliable D call. The CDR3 has 16 residues. CDR1 and CDR2 (germline): MNHEY, SMNVEV (reference sequence). Trimming cost V 8 bases and J 0 bases, with 18 bases left between them. For the CDR3, the DNA is TGTGCCAGCCGCCCCGGAAGAGCTCCTAGCACAGATACGCAGTATTTT. This gives the protein CASRPGRAPSTDTQYF.

This clonotype was detected ten times or more. In nucleotides, the CDR3 is TGTGCCAGCAGCCAGAGAGGGATGGGACTAGAGACCCAGTACTTC. It codes for CASSQRGMGLETQYF. This chain links TRBV3-1 with TRBJ2-5, with D perhaps TRBD2 (6 bases). Germline V gene lookup returns CDR1 LGHDT and CDR2 YNNKEL (reference sequence). Trimming stripped 3 bases from V and 4 bases from J, with 15 bases between. The CDR3 is 15 amino acids.

This clonotype has more than one count but fewer than ten. The chain joins TRBV6-5 to TRBJ1-6; D is undetermined. V was clipped by 0 bases and J by 0 bases, with 12 bases between them. This CDR3 is built from 18 residues. Germline V gives CDR1 MNHEY, CDR2 SVGAGI. CDR3 in DNA: TGTGCCAGCAGTTACTCGAGGCCGGTGAGCTCCTATAATTCACCCCTCCACTTT. It codes for CASSYSRPVSSYNSPLHF.

At least ten counts were recorded for this clonotype. The CDR3 DNA sequence: TGTGCCAGCAGCTTACCACCTATGGACGAGCAGTACTTC. Protein sequence: CASSLPPMDEQYF. The V gene is TRBV7-2, the J gene TRBJ2-7; D remains ambiguous. V lost 2 bases, J lost 5 bases, and 10 bases lay in between. The CDR3 extends over 13 amino acids. The germline V gene encodes CDR1 SGHTA and CDR2 FQGNSA.

This clonotype appeared a few times. The chain employs TRBV19 and TRBJ2-7; D assignment may be TRBD1 or TRBD2 (5 bases each). V was clipped by 0 bases and J by 4 bases, with 10 bases between them. This CDR3 contains 14 residues. Per germline, CDR1 LNHDA and CDR2 SQIVND (reference sequence). The CDR3 reads CASSIERGRYEQYF. The CDR3 DNA reads TGTGCCAGTAGTATAGAACGGGGACGTTACGAGCAGTACTTC.

The chain carries TRBV6-2 or TRBV6-3 and TRBJ1-2; D remains unclear. V gave up 8 bases and J gave up 0 bases, with 16 bases separating them. Germline V gene lookup returns CDR1 MNHEY and CDR2 SVGEGT. The CDR3 covers 15 residues. The CDR3 DNA sequence: TGTGCCAGCCTACTCGCCCCCTCCACTAACTATGGCTACACCTTC. It encodes CASLLAPSTNYGYTF.

Here the CDR3 reads CASLGLAGAYNEQFF. The CDR3 DNA reads as TGTGCCAGCCTCGGACTAGCGGGGGCCTACAATGAGCAGTTCTTC. This chain links TRBV7-9 with TRBJ2-1, with 13 bases aligning to TRBD2. The length of the CDR3 is 15 residues. The germline gives CDR1 SEHNR, CDR2 FQNEAQ (reference sequence). V shed 8 bases, J shed 2 bases, and the junction held 3 bases outside the gene matches.

This clonotype occurred many times. This CDR3 is CASSLFGQGEAFF. The CDR3 DNA reads as TGTGCCAGCAGCCTCTTTGGACAGGGTGAAGCTTTCTTT. The rearrangement links TRBV7-9 to TRBJ1-1; 8 positions match TRBD1. Germline V gene data show CDR1 as SEHNR and CDR2 as FQNEAQ (reference sequence). The CDR3 has 13 residues. J lost 7 bases, V lost 5 bases, and 6 bases had no gene match.

This clonotype was counted at least ten times. The chain employs TRBV5-4 and TRBJ2-7; 8 positions agree with TRBD2. Unmatched junction bases numbered 10, after V lost 3 bases and J lost 5 bases. Germline values: CDR1 SGHNT, CDR2 YYREEE (reference sequence). CDR3 size: 15 residues. For the CDR3, the DNA is TGTGCCAGCAGCTCCGGGACTAGTAGGTCCGACGAGCAGTACTTC. Protein sequence: CASSSGTSRSDEQYF. Full variable domain (outside the CDR3, taken from reference TRBV5-4 and TRBJ2-7): ETGVTQSPTHLIKTRGQQVTLRCSSQSGHNTVSWYQQALGQGPQFIFQYYREEENGRGNFPPRFSGLQFPNYSSELNVNALELDDSALYLCASSSGTSRSDEQYFGPGTRLTVT.

The J gene is TRBJ1-1, the V gene TRBV5-8, with a tentative D call TRBD1 (5 bases). Per germline, CDR1 SGHTS and CDR2 YDEGEE. Trimming took 0 bases from V and 0 from J, leaving 15 bases between them. The CDR3 is 17 amino acids. The CDR3 region is CASSLGAREGVNTEAFF. The CDR3 DNA sequence: TGTGCCAGCAGCTTGGGGGCCAGAGAAGGGGTGAACACTGAAGCTTTCTTT.